The rows below give T cell receptor beta chains drawn from one sample of a study of blood T cell repertoires in COVID-19. TCRdb's copy holds only in-frame clones and misses some; the assay was immunoSEQ multiplex PCR. This table holds around 160,000 clones, approximately 86% found once. Material: PBMCs or T cells enriched from blood (not recorded which). The receptors stem from a woman in her thirties or forties who had been exposed to COVID-19. The CDR3 runs from the conserved cysteine through the conserved F or W. D genes are given only for firm matches. A clone size is listed for some rows: how often the clone was seen (once, few, many), or a class if it is expanded.

NA	TRBV19	TRBJ2-1	few	TGTGCCAGTAACACAATGGGACTGACGGCTGATGAGCAGTTCTTC	CASNTMGLTADEQFF
TRBD1	TRBV18	TRBJ2-7	once	TGTGCCAGCTCACCCCCCGGGACAGGGGGCTACGAGCAGTACTTC	CASSPPGTGGYEQYF
TRBD1	TRBV28	TRBJ1-3	NA	TGTGCCTCACAGGGGAACGAAAATAGAAACACCATATATTTT	CASQGNENRNTIYF
TRBD2	TRBV7-9	TRBJ2-5	NA	TGTGCCAGCAGCCCGACTAGCCCGGGGGTTAGAGAGACCCAGTACTTC	CASSPTSPGVRETQYF
NA	TRBV7-9	TRBJ2-2	NA	TGTGCCAGCAGCGCCGGACAGTTGAACACCGGGGAGCTGTTTTTT	CASSAGQLNTGELFF
TRBD2	TRBV5-4	TRBJ2-3	few	TGTGCCAGCAGCTTACCGACTAGCGGGGGTTTCACAGATACGCAGTATTTT	CASSLPTSGGFTDTQYF
TRBD1	TRBV9	TRBJ2-1	NA	TGTGCCAGCGGAACAGGGGGCTCCTACAATGAGCAGTTCTTC	CASGTGGSYNEQFF
TRBD2	TRBV9	TRBJ2-3	NA	TGTGCCAGCAGCGCTAGCGGGACGATGGTAGATACGCAGTATTTT	CASSASGTMVDTQYF
NA	TRBV10-2	TRBJ1-4	once	TGCGCCAGCAGTGACTCTACAGGGTTTGGTGAAAAACTGTTTTTT	CASSDSTGFGEKLFF
TRBD2	TRBV6-4	TRBJ2-3	NA	TGTGCCAGCAAGGGACAGGGGTCTTTTTCTAGCGGGAGGGGCACGCAGTATTTT	CASKGQGSFSSGRGTQYF
NA	TRBV4-3	TRBJ2-7	NA	TGCGCCAGCAGCCAAGTTTTTGACAGCTCCTCCTACGAGCAGTACTTC	CASSQVFDSSSYEQYF
NA	TRBV10-3	TRBJ1-3	NA	TGTGCCATCACCTGGAAGGAGGGAAACACCATATATTTT	CAITWKEGNTIYF
TRBD2	TRBV5-1	TRBJ2-3	NA	TGCGCCAGCAAGGGACTAGCGGTACACACAGATACGCAGTATTTT	CASKGLAVHTDTQYF
NA	TRBV2	TRBJ1-4	NA	TGTGCCAGCAGTGAAAAATCTTTTGATGAAAAACTGTTTTTT	CASSEKSFDEKLFF
NA	TRBV4-3	TRBJ1-4	NA	TGCGCCAGCAGCCAAGATGGGGCAGGGTTCGGAAAACTGTTTTTT	CASSQDGAGFGKLFF
NA	TRBV2	TRBJ2-1	once	TGTGCCAGCAGGGACAACTACAATGAGCAGTTCTTC	CASRDNYNEQFF
TRBD1	TRBV9	TRBJ2-7	once	TGTGCCAGCAGCGTTGGGACAGGTACCTACGAGCAGTACTTC	CASSVGTGTYEQYF
NA	TRBV19	TRBJ1-1	few	TGTGCCAGTAGTATACGGGGACTCCAAAGGGACACTGAAGCTTTCTTT	CASSIRGLQRDTEAFF
NA	TRBV7-8	TRBJ1-1	NA	TGTGCCAGCAGCTTAAACCTTTGGGGGCGGAGAGTGAACACTGAAGCTTTCTTT	CASSLNLWGRRVNTEAFF
NA	TRBV27	TRBJ1-1	once	TGTGCCAGCAGTTTCGCAGGGTTGAACACTGAAGCTTTCTTT	CASSFAGLNTEAFF
NA	TRBV5-4	TRBJ1-2	NA	TGTGCCAGCAGCTCCACAGGGATCTATGGCTACACCTTC	CASSSTGIYGYTF
NA	TRBV6-5	TRBJ1-1	once	TGTGCCAGCATGCGGGGGAACACTGAAGCTTTCTTT	CASMRGNTEAFF
TRBD2	TRBV2	TRBJ2-7	once	TGTGCCAGCATGGGACTAGCGGGGACCTACGAGCAGTACTTC	CASMGLAGTYEQYF
NA	TRBV3-1/TRBV3-2	TRBJ1-2	NA	TGTGCCAGCAGCCAAGATTTGCGGGGATATGGCTACACCTTC	CASSQDLRGYGYTF
TRBD2	TRBV27	TRBJ2-1	NA	TGTGCCAGCAGGTATCTAGCGGGATACAATGAGCAGTTCTTC	CASRYLAGYNEQFF
NA	TRBV19	TRBJ1-1	NA	TGTGCCAGTGGCGCGGGGGGAGTGAACACTGAAGCTTTCTTT	CASGAGGVNTEAFF
NA	TRBV3-1/TRBV3-2	TRBJ2-3	NA	TGTGCCAGCAGCCCGGAGGGCGGGGGCAAAGATACGCAGTATTTT	CASSPEGGGKDTQYF